The present entry profiles one TCR beta chain with its context. Antigen specificity is unknown. The sample is drawn from a study of lymphopenia after photon versus proton radiotherapy. Study-wide results and caveats: Oligoclonal CD8+ Temra expansion after nadir drove photon patients' diversity drop. Post-nadir TCR diversity decline inversely tracked overall survival among those who died.

Unmatched junction bases numbered 4, after V lost 4 bases and J lost 4 bases. Germline V lookup: CDR1 MGHRA, CDR2 YSYEKL. The CDR3 totals 14 residues. Some clones are missing from TCRdb's copy, which holds only in-frame ones; the method was immunoSEQ multiplex PCR. The sample shows about 33,000 clones, 85% to 90% of them seen only once. The V gene is TRBV4-1, the J gene TRBJ1-2; 9 nucleotides align to TRBD1. Source: peripheral blood, taken from a patient treated with photon-based radiotherapy. The sequence derives from a woman in her 50s with pancreatic cancer. The DNA of the CDR3 is TGCGCCAGCAGCCCAACAGGGGGCGGCTATGGCTACACCTTC. Translated, it gives CASSPTGGGYGYTF.